One sample yielded the 20 T cell receptor beta chains listed below, sequenced in a study of OX40 agonist ivuxolimab in advanced cancers. The method was immunoSEQ multiplex PCR; TCRdb's version includes in-frame clones alone and lacks a portion of them. Of 100,000 to 140,000 clones in the sample, under 95% were seen once. Sequencing was performed on CD4+ or CD8+ T cells sorted from blood, taken in a trial of the OX40 agonist ivuxolimab. Every receptor here comes from an adult with an advanced solid tumor such as melanoma, head and neck, liver or kidney cancer.

The V and J genes are TRBV5-1 and TRBJ2-1; 9 bases fit TRBD2. The germline V gene has CDR1 SGHRS and CDR2 YFSETQ. V was pared by 4 bases and J by 1 base, with 15 bases of the junction left unmatched. CDR3 length: 19 residues. The CDR3 region is CASSPTPASGTISYNEQFF. The CDR3 DNA reads TGCGCCAGCAGCCCAACCCCCGCTAGCGGGACCATATCCTACAATGAGCAGTTCTTC.

J is TRBJ2-7 and V is TRBV5-4; 10 bases line up with TRBD2. Unmatched junction bases numbered 6, after V lost 4 bases and J lost 2 bases. CDR1 and CDR2 from the germline V gene are SGHNT and YYREEE (reference sequence). The CDR3 covers 15 residues. CDR3 protein: CASSLGLADTYEQYF. In DNA, the CDR3 is TGTGCCAGCAGCCTCGGACTAGCGGATACCTACGAGCAGTACTTC.

The chain uses TRBV7-8 and TRBJ1-1; TRBD1 is a possible D gene (6 bases). CDR1 SGHVS and CDR2 FQNEAQ come from the germline V gene. V was shortened by 5 bases and J by 4 bases, with 20 bases between the two germline ends. The CDR3 totals 16 residues. The CDR3 sequence is CASSALRQGRGTEAFF. The CDR3 DNA reads as TGTGCCAGCAGCGCCCTCCGGCAGGGGCGGGGCACTGAAGCTTTCTTT.

This rearrangement joins TRBV6-5 to TRBJ1-3; possibly TRBD1 for D (5 bases). The V end was cut by 0 bases, the J end by 2 bases, with 11 bases between. There are 16 residues in the CDR3. Germline V gives CDR1 MNHEY, CDR2 SVGAGI. The CDR3 sequence: CASSYSAGTAGNTIYF. For the CDR3, the DNA is TGTGCCAGCAGTTACTCTGCGGGGACCGCTGGAAACACCATATATTTT.

The chain joins TRBV7-3 to TRBJ2-1; TRBD2 aligns across 13 bases. Trimming cost V 2 bases and J 7 bases; bases outside gene matches: 8. The CDR3 totals 17 residues. Germline values: CDR1 SGHTA, CDR2 FQGTGA. CDR3 sequence: CASSLLSGTSGTNEQFF. The CDR3 DNA sequence: TGTGCCAGCAGCTTACTATCCGGGACTAGCGGGACTAATGAGCAGTTCTTC.

The gene calls are TRBV11-3 and TRBJ2-3; D perhaps matches TRBD1 (5 bases). Looked up from germline, CDR1 is SGHNT and CDR2 is YENEEA. CDR3 length: 17 amino acids. Trimming took 0 bases from V and 1 from J, leaving 14 bases between them. The CDR3 bases are TGTGCCAGCAGCTTAGATGGGCAGGGCAGGCGCACAGATACGCAGTATTTT. It codes for CASSLDGQGRRTDTQYF.

V is TRBV5-1 and J is TRBJ1-1; maybe TRBD1 (5 bases). Trimming removed 1 base from V and 3 bases from J, with 10 bases in between. The CDR3 sequence is 14 residues long. Germline CDR1 is SGHRS and CDR2 is YFSETQ. CDR3: CASSLRQGDTEAFF. CDR3 bases: TGCGCCAGCAGCTTGAGGCAGGGAGACACTGAAGCTTTCTTT.

The rearrangement links TRBV7-9 to TRBJ2-5, with 7 bases identical to TRBD2. The V gene end was trimmed by 7 bases and the J gene end by 1 base; junction bases not matched to a gene: 15. The CDR3 is made up of 17 amino acids. Looked up from germline, CDR1 is SEHNR and CDR2 is FQNEAQ (reference sequence). CDR3 coding DNA: TGTGCCAGCACCAACAGAGGGAGGGCGGGCCTCCAAGAGACCCAGTACTTC. This encodes CASTNRGRAGLQETQYF.

The genes are TRBV7-6 and TRBJ1-1; D is unresolved. Trimming took off 1 base at V and 0 bases at J, with 6 bases between the two ends. The CDR3 runs to 14 residues. CDR1 is SGHVS and CDR2 is FNYEAQ in the germline V gene. The CDR3 reads CASSLEIMNTEAFF. CDR3 DNA: TGTGCCAGCAGCTTAGAGATCATGAACACTGAAGCTTTCTTT. The complete variable domain, with remaining parts taken from reference TRBV7-6 and TRBJ1-1, reads GAGVSQSPRYKVTKRGQDVALRCDPISGHVSLYWYRQALGQGPEFLTYFNYEAQQDKSGLPNDRFSAERPEGSISTLTIQRTEQRDSAMYRCASSLEIMNTEAFFGQGTRLTVV.

This sequence joins TRBV28 and TRBJ1-1; perhaps TRBD1 as D (5 bases). The CDR3 is 15 residues long. V lost 7 bases to trimming and J lost 4 bases, with 19 bases between them. Germline lookup yields CDR1 MDHEN and CDR2 SYDVKM. CDR3 loop: CASTPGFQVRTEAFF. CDR3 DNA: TGTGCCAGCACCCCAGGGTTTCAAGTACGCACTGAAGCTTTCTTT.

This clone was detected once. This chain links TRBV5-4 with TRBJ2-7, with 11 bases matching TRBD2. The CDR3 has 15 amino acids. CDR1 SGHNT and CDR2 YYREEE come from the germline V gene (reference sequence). After removal of 4 bases from V and 3 bases from J, the junction contained 6 bases not matched to a gene. CDR3 amino acids: CASSVGLAENYEQYF. CDR3 DNA sequence: TGTGCCAGCAGCGTGGGACTAGCGGAAAACTACGAGCAGTACTTC.

The V and J genes are TRBV6-5 and TRBJ2-7, with TRBD1 matching over 7 bases. Germline V CDR1 and CDR2: MNHEY, SVGAGI. V lost 6 bases to trimming and J lost 2 bases; unmatched junction nucleotides: 7. The CDR3 loop spans 14 amino acids. CDR3 bases: TGTGCCAGCAGGAGGGACAGTAAGACCTACGAGCAGTACTTC. It codes for CASRRDSKTYEQYF.

The chain couples TRBV4-1 to TRBJ1-4; no firm D call. The CDR3 loop spans 11 amino acids. V lost 6 bases and J lost 4, with 3 bases in between. From germline, CDR1 is MGHRA and CDR2 YSYEKL. In DNA, the CDR3 is TGCGCCAGCAGAAATAATGAAAAACTGTTTTTT. Residues: CASRNNEKLFF.

This rearrangement joins TRBV11-3 to TRBJ2-7; 10 nucleotides agree with TRBD2. CDR1 is SGHNT, CDR2 YENEEA, per germline. The ends lost 1 base at V and 2 bases at J; junction bases unmatched: 5. CDR3 size: 16 residues. The CDR3 nucleotides read TGTGCCAGCAGCTTAGGAAGGACTAGCGGTACCTACGAGCAGTACTTC. Translation: CASSLGRTSGTYEQYF.

For this clone: Its ends do not fully match the called genes, so a read error is possible. The rearrangement uses TRBV7-7 and TRBJ2-5; 10 bases map to TRBD1. The CDR3 extends over 16 amino acids. Germline-derived CDR1 and CDR2 are SSHAT and FNYEAQ (reference sequence). The CDR3 loop is CASSLGGTGVRETQYF. In DNA form, the CDR3 reads TGTGCTAGCAGCTTAGGCGGGACAGGGGTTCGGGAGACCCAGTACTTC.

The chain combines TRBV2 with TRBJ2-7; the D gene could be TRBD1 or TRBD2 (5 bases each). Trimming took 7 bases from V and 3 from J, leaving 16 bases between them. This CDR3 spans 14 amino acids. Germline-derived CDR1 and CDR2 are SNHLY and FYNNEI. CDR3 region: CASKRDGRLYEQYF. CDR3 DNA sequence: TGTGCCAGCAAGAGGGACGGCCGGCTCTACGAGCAGTACTTC. The full variable domain, completed using reference TRBV2 and TRBJ2-7, is EPEVTQTPSHQVTQMGQEVILRCVPISNHLYFYWYRQILGQKVEFLVSFYNNEISEKSEIFDDQFSVERPDGSNFTLKIRSTKLEDSAMYFCASKRDGRLYEQYFGPGTRLTVT.

This chain connects TRBV29-1 to TRBJ1-2, with D perhaps TRBD1 (6 bases). CDR3 length: 14 residues. Germline V gene data show CDR1 as SQVTM and CDR2 as ANQGSEA. V was cut by 7 bases and J by 3 bases, with 18 bases left in between. The DNA for the CDR3 is TGCAGCGGTACCCCACTACAGGGTTACTATGGCTACACCTTC. It translates to CSGTPLQGYYGYTF.

This chain joins TRBV11-3 and TRBJ2-1; D is uncertain. Germline V gives CDR1 SGHNT, CDR2 YENEEA. The CDR3 covers 14 residues. Trimming removed 9 bases from V and 9 bases from J, with 21 bases in between. The CDR3 region is CASHRGQYLGEQFF. CDR3 coding DNA: TGTGCCAGTCACCGTGGCCAATACTTGGGTGAGCAGTTCTTC.

The chain couples TRBV6-6 to TRBJ1-6; TRBD1 matches 10 bases. After removal of 6 bases from V and 9 bases from J, the junction contained 11 bases not matched to a gene. Per the germline V gene, CDR1 is MNHNY and CDR2 is SVGAGI (reference sequence). The CDR3 covers 16 residues. The CDR3, as DNA: TGTGCCAGCAGCCCGCGTCGGGGACAGGGGTTTTCACCCCTCCACTTT. Translated: CASSPRRGQGFSPLHF.

The chain has TRBV7-9 and TRBJ2-2; D not certain. Trimming removed 1 base at V and 3 bases at J, with 9 bases between. From germline, CDR1 is SEHNR and CDR2 FQNEAQ (reference sequence). The CDR3 runs to 15 residues. The CDR3 DNA follows: TGTGCCAGCAGCTTAGGGACGGTTTACACCGGGGAGCTGTTTTTT. As protein: CASSLGTVYTGELFF.